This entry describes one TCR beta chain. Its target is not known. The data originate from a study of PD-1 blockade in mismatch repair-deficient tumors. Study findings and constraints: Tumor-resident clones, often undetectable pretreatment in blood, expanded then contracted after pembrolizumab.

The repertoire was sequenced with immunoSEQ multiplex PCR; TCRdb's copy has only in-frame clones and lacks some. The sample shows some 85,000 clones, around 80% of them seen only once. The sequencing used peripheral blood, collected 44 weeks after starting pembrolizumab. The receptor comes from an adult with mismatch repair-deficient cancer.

CDR3 sequence (DNA): TGTGCCAGCAGCTTGTCCGGGACAGGGCACAATGAGCAGTTCTTC. Translation gives CASSLSGTGHNEQFF. The gene calls are TRBV11-2 and TRBJ2-1, with TRBD1 identical over 9 bases. This CDR3 spans 15 amino acids. J was trimmed by 5 bases and V by 3 bases; bases with no gene match: 5. CDR1 SGHAT and CDR2 FQNNGV come from the germline V gene.